These T cell receptor beta chains were read from a single sample in a study of shared clonotypes between healthy human individuals. Here immunoSEQ multiplex PCR was the method, and the copy in TCRdb shows in-frame clones only, minus some. The sample holds some 2,100,000 clones; about 92% are singletons and the top ten take approximately 1.7%. The sample was naive CD8+ T cells from PBMCs. The receptors shown here come from a young man in good health. Some clones in this sample may be carry-over from other donors' samples. CDR3s include the opening cysteine and the closing phenylalanine or tryptophan. The order of the fields is J gene, V gene, D gene, clone size, CDR3 DNA, CDR3 protein. D genes are given only for firm matches. Rows may omit the clone size; those that give it use once, few, many or a size class.

TRBJ2-7,TRBV19,.,once,TGTGCCAGTAGTATCTCCAGTTCCTACGAGCAGTACTTC,CASSISSSYEQYF
TRBJ2-5,TRBV19,TRBD2,.,TGTGCCACTTCGTTGGACGGGAGGGGGTACCAAGAGACCCAGTACTTC,CATSLDGRGYQETQYF
TRBJ1-1,TRBV11-2,TRBD1,.,TGTGCCAGCAGCCTATGGACAGGGACCACTGAAGCTTTCTTT,CASSLWTGTTEAFF
TRBJ2-7,TRBV7-3,TRBD2,.,TGTGCCAGCAGCACCGGGACTAGTCGTCTCGACGAGCAGTACTTC,CASSTGTSRLDEQYF
TRBJ2-3,TRBV19,TRBD2,.,TGTGCCAGTAGTCCCCCGGCGGGGGCAGATACGCAGTATTTT,CASSPPAGADTQYF
TRBJ2-3,TRBV5-6,.,.,TGTGCCAGCAGCCCAGAGTCCACCTTTAACACAGATACGCAGTATTTT,CASSPESTFNTDTQYF
TRBJ1-5,TRBV6-6,.,.,TGTGCCAGCAGTTACGCCCCGGATAGCAATCAGCCCCAGCATTTT,CASSYAPDSNQPQHF
TRBJ1-1,TRBV29-1,TRBD1,few,TGCAGCGTTGACAGGGGGAATGAAGCTTTCTTT,CSVDRGNEAFF
TRBJ2-3,TRBV28,.,.,TGTGCCAGCAGTTTAAGGCTAGTCGGCGGCGGGCATACGCAGTATTTT,CASSLRLVGGGHTQYF
TRBJ2-1,TRBV7-9,TRBD2,once,TGTGCCACCGAGACTAGCGTATACAATGAGCAGTTCTTC,CATETSVYNEQFF
TRBJ1-4,TRBV15,.,.,TGTGCCACCAGCAGAGGGGCCCTGGGATCCGCTAATGAAAAACTGTTTTTT,CATSRGALGSANEKLFF
TRBJ1-1,TRBV19,.,.,TGTGCCAGTAGTACCCAGACGGCGGAGGGCTCTGAAGCTTTCTTT,CASSTQTAEGSEAFF
TRBJ2-5,TRBV7-9,TRBD1,.,TGTGCCAGCAGCTTAGGGGAGTTAACCGGGACAGGGGGCGGGGAGACCCAGTACTTC,CASSLGELTGTGGGETQYF
TRBJ1-1,TRBV7-9,TRBD1,.,TGTGCCAGCAGCCGTACCGGGACAGAAGGCACTGAAGCTTTCTTT,CASSRTGTEGTEAFF
TRBJ2-1,TRBV27,.,.,TGTGCCAGCAGCCCAACGGGCTCCTACAATGAGCAGTTCTTC,CASSPTGSYNEQFF
TRBJ2-7,TRBV28,TRBD1,.,TGTGCCAGCAGCTCTCTCGAAGGACAGGCAGACGAGCAGTACTTC,CASSSLEGQADEQYF
TRBJ2-5,TRBV27,.,once,TGTGCCAGCAGTTTGACCCACGGGGAGACCCAGTACTTC,CASSLTHGETQYF
TRBJ2-2,TRBV6-1,.,.,TGTGCCAGCAGCCCAGGAATGGGCGGGACCGGGGAGCTGTTTTTT,CASSPGMGGTGELFF
TRBJ2-7,TRBV29-1,.,.,TGCAGCGTCGTCCCGGGACCCTCCTACGAGCAGTACTTC,CSVVPGPSYEQYF
TRBJ1-1,TRBV28,TRBD1,once,TGTGCCAGCAGCCTCGCCGGGACAGGGGTCGTAGAAGCTTTCTTT,CASSLAGTGVVEAFF
TRBJ2-2,TRBV7-9,TRBD2,.,TGTGCCAGCATAAACAGACCCGTTTATAGCGGGGCCACCGGGGAGCTGTTTTTT,CASINRPVYSGATGELFF
TRBJ2-1,TRBV28,.,.,TGTGCCAGCAGCCGGCGGAGGAGCTCCTACAATGAGCAGTTCTTC,CASSRRRSSYNEQFF
TRBJ2-3,TRBV19,.,.,TGTGCCAGTAGTCCGCGACGCCTAGCAGATACGCAGTATTTT,CASSPRRLADTQYF
TRBJ2-7,TRBV19,TRBD1,.,TGTGCCAGTAGTATTCAGGGGGCGAACTACGAGCAGTACTTC,CASSIQGANYEQYF
TRBJ1-1,TRBV13,.,.,TGTGCCAGCAGCTTATTCATTTCGAACACTGAAGCTTTCTTT,CASSLFISNTEAFF
TRBJ2-2,TRBV19,.,.,TGTGCCAGTAGTATTACCGGGGAGCTGTTTTTT,CASSITGELFF
TRBJ2-5,TRBV10-1,.,.,TGCGCCAGCAGTGAAAAGGAGACCCAGTACTTC,CASSEKETQYF
TRBJ2-5,TRBV7-9,.,.,TGTGCCAGCAGCTTCTCCCCGGCGGGGCTCTACTTC,CASSFSPAGLYF
TRBJ2-5,TRBV7-9,TRBD2,.,TGTGCCAGCAGCTCGGAACTAGCGGGAGTACAAGAGACCCAGTACTTC,CASSSELAGVQETQYF
TRBJ2-2,TRBV9,.,.,TGTGCCAGCAGCGTTAGTGGGGGCACCGGGGAGCTGTTTTTT,CASSVSGGTGELFF
TRBJ2-2,TRBV6-1,.,.,TGTGCCAGCAGTGAACGCCTAGCCGGCACCGGGGAGCTGTTTTTT,CASSERLAGTGELFF
TRBJ2-2,TRBV5-6,.,once,TGTGCCACTCAATGGGGCGCCGGGGAGCTGTTTTTT,CATQWGAGELFF
TRBJ2-7,TRBV7-9,TRBD1,.,TGTGCCAGCAGCCGGGACAGTAGGGAGCAGTACTTC,CASSRDSREQYF